This T cell receptor beta chain was retrieved from a study of T cell responses to AZD1222 COVID-19 vaccine. Study-wide points: Clonal diversity was possibly underestimated, and white British individuals and females predominated among donors. After the peak T cell response, and only then, were repertoires sampled. Reportedly, nearly half of unique spike TCRs recognized epitopes outside B.1.351/B.1.1.7 mutations. Vaccine-associated CD4 TCRs spanned spike, dominant at 160-218 and 743-854.

Method: immunoSEQ multiplex PCR; TCRdb's copy keeps in-frame clones and lacks some. The sample shows approximately 190,000 clones, about nine tenths of them seen only once. In the case of this clone: The antigen remains undetermined.

The CDR3 is 14 residues long. V gave up 4 bases and J gave up 3 bases, with 13 bases separating them. CDR1 and CDR2 (germline): SGDLS, YYNGEE. The sequencing here drew on peripheral blood, taken on day 0 of AZD1222 vaccination. The chain is built from TRBV9 and TRBJ2-5; perhaps D is TRBD1 or TRBD2 (7 bases each). The sequence was collected from an adult in good health. The CDR3 sequence is CASSFPGGEETQYF. CDR3 coding DNA: TGTGCCAGCAGCTTTCCAGGGGGGGAAGAGACCCAGTACTTC.